The TCR beta chain under discussion was sequenced for a study of shared T cell receptors in the human thymus. The CDR3 length is 17 residues. Trimming took 3 bases from V and 0 from J, leaving 15 bases between them. Germline V lookup: CDR1 SGHRS, CDR2 YFSETQ. Repertoires were generated with immunoSEQ multiplex PCR, while TCRdb's copy carries only in-frame clones and drops some. The table lists around 730,000 clones, 70% to 90% of them singletons. This same sample was also part of a study on human thymus T cells.

The specimen sequenced was thymocytes. The clonotype comes from a girl under three years old with a congenital heart defect. The chain uses TRBV5-1 and TRBJ1-4; D perhaps matches TRBD1 (5 bases). The CDR3 here is CASSWGVSQPTNEKLFF. CDR3 sequence (DNA): TGCGCCAGCAGCTGGGGGGTTTCCCAACCAACTAATGAAAAACTGTTTTTT. Complete variable domain (other parts from reference TRBV5-1 and TRBJ1-4): KAGVTQTPRYLIKTRGQQVTLSCSPISGHRSVSWYQQTPGQGLQFLFEYFSETQRNKGNFPGRFSGRQFSNSRSEMNVSTLELGDSALYLCASSWGVSQPTNEKLFFGSGTQLSVL.